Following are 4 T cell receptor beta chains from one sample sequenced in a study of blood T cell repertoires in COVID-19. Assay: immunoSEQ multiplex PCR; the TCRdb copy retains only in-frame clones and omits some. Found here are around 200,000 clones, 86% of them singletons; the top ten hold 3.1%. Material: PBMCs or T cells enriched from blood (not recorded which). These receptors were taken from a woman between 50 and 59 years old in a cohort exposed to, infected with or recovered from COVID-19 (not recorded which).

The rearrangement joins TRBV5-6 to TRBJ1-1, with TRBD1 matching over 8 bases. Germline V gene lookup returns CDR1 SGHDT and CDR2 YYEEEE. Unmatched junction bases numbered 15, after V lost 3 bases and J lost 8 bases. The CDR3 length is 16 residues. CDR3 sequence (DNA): TGTGCCAGCAGCTATGCGCCGGGACAGGCAACCATGGAAGCTTTCTTT. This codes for CASSYAPGQATMEAFF. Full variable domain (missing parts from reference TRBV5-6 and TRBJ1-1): DAGVTQSPTHLIKTRGQQVTLRCSPKSGHDTVSWYQQALGQGPQFIFQYYEEEERQRGNFPDRFSGHQFPNYSSELNVNALLLGDSALYLCASSYAPGQATMEAFFGQGTRLTVV.

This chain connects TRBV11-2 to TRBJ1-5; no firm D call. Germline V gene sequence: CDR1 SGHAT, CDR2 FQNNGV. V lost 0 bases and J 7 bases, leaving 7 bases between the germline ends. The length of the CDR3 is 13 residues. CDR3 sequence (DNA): TGTGCCAGCAGCTTAGATCGCGCCCAGCCCCAGCATTTT. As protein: CASSLDRAQPQHF.

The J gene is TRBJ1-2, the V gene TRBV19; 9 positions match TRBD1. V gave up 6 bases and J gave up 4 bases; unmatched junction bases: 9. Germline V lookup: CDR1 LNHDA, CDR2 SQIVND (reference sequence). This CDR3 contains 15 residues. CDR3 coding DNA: TGTGCCAGTAGGCGAATGACAGGGGGGGGCTATGGCTACACCTTC. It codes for CASRRMTGGGYGYTF.

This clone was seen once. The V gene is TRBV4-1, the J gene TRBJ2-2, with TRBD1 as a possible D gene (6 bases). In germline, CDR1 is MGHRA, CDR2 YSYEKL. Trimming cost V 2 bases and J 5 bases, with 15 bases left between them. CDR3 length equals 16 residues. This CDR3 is CASSQWDTPGTGELFF. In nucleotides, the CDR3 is TGCGCCAGCAGCCAATGGGACACCCCTGGGACCGGGGAGCTGTTTTTT.